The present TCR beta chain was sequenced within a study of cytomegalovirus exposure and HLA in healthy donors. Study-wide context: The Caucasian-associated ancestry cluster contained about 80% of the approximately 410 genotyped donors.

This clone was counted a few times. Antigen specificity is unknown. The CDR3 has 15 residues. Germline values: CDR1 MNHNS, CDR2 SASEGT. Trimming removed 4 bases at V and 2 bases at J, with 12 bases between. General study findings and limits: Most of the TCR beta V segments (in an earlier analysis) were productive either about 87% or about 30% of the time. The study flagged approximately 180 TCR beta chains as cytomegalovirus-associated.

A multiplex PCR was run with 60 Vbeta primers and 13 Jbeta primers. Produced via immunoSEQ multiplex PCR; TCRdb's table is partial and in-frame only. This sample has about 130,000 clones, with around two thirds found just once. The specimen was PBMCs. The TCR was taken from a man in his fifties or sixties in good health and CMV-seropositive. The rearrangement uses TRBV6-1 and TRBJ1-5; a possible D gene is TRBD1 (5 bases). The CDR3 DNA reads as TGTGCCAGCAGTGTACAGGTTGGTGGCAATCAGCCCCAGCATTTT. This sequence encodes CASSVQVGGNQPQHF.